Sequencing of this T cell receptor (beta chain) was carried out in a study of cytotoxic CD8 clonotypes in ibrutinib-treated CLL (dated by TCRdb to the early 2020s). With regard to the full study: The cohort had eleven to twelve relapsed/refractory and about 15 treatment-naive patients; some 17 were IGHV unmutated. Partial responses were observed in around 25 patients and complete responses in 2; after a median follow-up of 68 months, remission was maintained in 15 or so patients and progression was observed in some 12. Response samples were taken after a median of approximately a year on treatment, ranging from roughly 6 to 36 months. An average of around 260,000 productive templates and 94,082 productive rearrangements was obtained per sample. Of the approximately 86 people in the trial, 26 had longitudinal samples available. Cryopreserved peripheral blood mononuclear cells were obtained before treatment, at response, and at either sustained remission or disease progression. All remission and progressive disease samples were collected while patients were still receiving ibrutinib. Findings and caveats that apply to the study as a whole: Lymph node repertoires were not examined, and the timing of sampling was not matched between patients in sustained remission and those whose disease progressed. At ibrutinib response clonality went up, during sustained remission it held steady, and at progression it dropped back toward baseline. Public clonotypes were rare and either contracted or stayed stable during treatment, and the rise in clonality at ibrutinib response reflected the expansion of private clonotypes. Baseline clonality exceeded that of age-matched healthy donors and correlated strongly with circulating CD8+ T-cell counts.

The cysteine opens and the phenylalanine closes a CDR3 of 17 amino acids. The sequence is cut down to CDR3 DNA, 51 bases in frame from base 1. V is pruned by 7 bases and J by 2 bases, leaving 12 bases of the junction without a gene match. CDR1 and CDR2 were assigned from the germline V gene (reference sequence) as SGHAT and FQDESV. The time point tag for this specimen amounts to: about 11 months on ibrutinib. Around 2 micrograms of genomic DNA were extracted from cryopreserved PBMCs for TCR beta library preparation. Longitudinal blood samples from CLL patients receiving ibrutinib monotherapy were subjected to high-throughput TCR beta sequencing. Patients were enrolled in a phase 2 open-label single-center ibrutinib monotherapy trial. In regard to this clone: Its antigen is not yet known. Base qualities were left out, and no much larger clone turns up one base away.

The goal of deep resolution MiSeq sequencing was a depth between 1 in 1 million and 1 in 200,000 T cells, and coverage averaged 10x per clonotype. TCR beta libraries were generated with the immunoSEQ hsTCRB Kit. The paper's processing steps were these. ImmunoSEQ Data Assistant and ImmunoSEQ Analyzer were used for data analysis, and V, D and J genes were assigned according to IMGT definitions. Clonality, which ranges from 0 to 1, was calculated as one minus the normalized Shannon entropy of productive rearrangement frequencies. Only overrepresented clonotypes making up at least 0.05% of the repertoire of each patient were included in the public clonotype analysis. About a dozen age-matched healthy donor repertoires from immuneACCESS were used as controls for clonality. Entries here come from immuneACCESS through TCRdb and include only in-frame sequences with V and J called. Some clones fail to appear in such tables; in the studies checked, an unresolved V gene covers under half of the shortfall, and the cause of the remainder is unknown. V, J and clone size are taken as reported in that table, and D and trimming were inferred from the DNA itself. This sample gives some 200,000 clones in total; about four fifths of them show up just once. The ten largest account for about 10% of the sample.

The sample consisted of PBMCs, taken after 12 months of ibrutinib treatment. The clonotype originates from a human donor with chronic lymphocytic leukemia. The chain joins TRBV11-1 to TRBJ2-2; 8 bases in the middle match TRBD1. At the DNA level, the sequence is TGTGCCAGCAAAAGATACACAGGGGGTCGAAACACCGGGGAGCTGTTTTTT. Its protein is CASKRYTGGRNTGELFF. Supplemented by the reference TRBV11-1 and TRBJ2-2 proteins around the CDR3, the complete variable domain is EAEVAQSPRYKITEKSQAVAFWCDPISGHATLYWYRQILGQGPELLVQFQDESVVDDSQLPKDRFSAERLKGVDSTLKIQPAELGDSAMYLCASKRYTGGRNTGELFFGEGSRLTVL.